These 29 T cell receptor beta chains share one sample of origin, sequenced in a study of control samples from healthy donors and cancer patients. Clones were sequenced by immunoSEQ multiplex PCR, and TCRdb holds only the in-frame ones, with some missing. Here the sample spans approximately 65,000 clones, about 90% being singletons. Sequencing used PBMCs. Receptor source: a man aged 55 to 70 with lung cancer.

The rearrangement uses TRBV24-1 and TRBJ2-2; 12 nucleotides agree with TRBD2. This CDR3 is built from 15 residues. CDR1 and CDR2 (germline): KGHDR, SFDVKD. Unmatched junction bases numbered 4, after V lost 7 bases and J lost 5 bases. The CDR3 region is CATSSSGGVTGELFF. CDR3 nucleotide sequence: TGTGCCACCAGCTCTAGCGGGGGGGTTACCGGGGAGCTGTTTTTT.

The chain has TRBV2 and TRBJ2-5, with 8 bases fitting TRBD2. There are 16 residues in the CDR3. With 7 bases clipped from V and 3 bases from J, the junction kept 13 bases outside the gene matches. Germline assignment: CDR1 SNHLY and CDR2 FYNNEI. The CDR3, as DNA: TGTGCCAGCAAGGAGGGTGGCGGGAGGCCCAAAGAGACCCAGTACTTC. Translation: CASKEGGGRPKETQYF.

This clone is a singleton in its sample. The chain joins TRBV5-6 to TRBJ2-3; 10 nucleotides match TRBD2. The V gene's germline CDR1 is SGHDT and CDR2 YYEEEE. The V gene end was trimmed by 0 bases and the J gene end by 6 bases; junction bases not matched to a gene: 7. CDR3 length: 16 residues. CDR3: CASSLAIAGGRDTQYF. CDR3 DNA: TGTGCCAGCAGCTTGGCCATAGCGGGGGGAAGGGATACGCAGTATTTT.

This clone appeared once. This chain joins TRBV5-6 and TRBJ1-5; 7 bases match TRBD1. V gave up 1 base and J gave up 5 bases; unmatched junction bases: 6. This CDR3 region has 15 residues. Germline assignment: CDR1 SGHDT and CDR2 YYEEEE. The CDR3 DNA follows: TGTGCCAGCAGCTTGTCCGGCAGGGGGTATCAGCCCCAGCATTTT. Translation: CASSLSGRGYQPQHF.

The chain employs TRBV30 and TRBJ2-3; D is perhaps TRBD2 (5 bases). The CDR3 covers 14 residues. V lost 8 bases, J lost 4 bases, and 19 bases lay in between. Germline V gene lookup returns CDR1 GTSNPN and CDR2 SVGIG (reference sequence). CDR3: CAVSVRGSPDTQYF. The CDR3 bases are TGTGCCGTCTCCGTTCGGGGTAGTCCAGATACGCAGTATTTT.

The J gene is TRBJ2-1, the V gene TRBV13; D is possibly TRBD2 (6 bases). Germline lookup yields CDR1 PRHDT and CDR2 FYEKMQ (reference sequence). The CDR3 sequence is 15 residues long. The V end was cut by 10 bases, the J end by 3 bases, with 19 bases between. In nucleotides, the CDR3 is TGTGCCACCTCATTACTACGGGACTTCTACAATGAGCAGTTCTTC. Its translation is CATSLLRDFYNEQFF.

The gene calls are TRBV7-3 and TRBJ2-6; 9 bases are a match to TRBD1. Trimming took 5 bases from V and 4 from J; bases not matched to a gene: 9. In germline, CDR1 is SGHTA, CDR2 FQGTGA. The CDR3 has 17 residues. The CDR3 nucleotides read TGTGCCAGCAGCCCCGGACAGGGGTTCGAGGGGGCCAACGTCCTGACTTTC. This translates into CASSPGQGFEGANVLTF.

CDR3 DNA: TGTGCCAGCAGTGACGGGGCCTTGGACACTGAAGCTTTCTTT. Translating it yields CASSDGALDTEAFF. The rearrangement links TRBV13 to TRBJ1-1, with D perhaps TRBD1 (5 bases). Deletions cut 6 bases from V and 3 bases from J, with 14 bases between. The germline V gene encodes CDR1 PRHDT and CDR2 FYEKMQ (reference sequence). The CDR3 is 14 amino acids.

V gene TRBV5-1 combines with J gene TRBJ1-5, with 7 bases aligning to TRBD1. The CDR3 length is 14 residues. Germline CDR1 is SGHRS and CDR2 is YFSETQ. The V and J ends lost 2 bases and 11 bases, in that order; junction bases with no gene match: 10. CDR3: CASSLGTVFSSQHF. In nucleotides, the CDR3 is TGCGCCAGCAGCTTAGGGACAGTCTTCTCGTCCCAGCATTTT. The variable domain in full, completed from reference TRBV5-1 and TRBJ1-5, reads KAGVTQTPRYLIKTRGQQVTLSCSPISGHRSVSWYQQTPGQGLQFLFEYFSETQRNKGNFPGRFSGRQFSNSRSEMNVSTLELGDSALYLCASSLGTVFSSQHFGDGTRLSIL.

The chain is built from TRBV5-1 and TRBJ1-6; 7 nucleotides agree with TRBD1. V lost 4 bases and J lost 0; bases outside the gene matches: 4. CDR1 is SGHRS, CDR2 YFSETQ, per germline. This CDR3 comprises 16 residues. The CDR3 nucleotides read TGCGCCAGCAGCCTACAGGGGAGCTCCTATAATTCACCCCTCCACTTT. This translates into CASSLQGSSYNSPLHF.

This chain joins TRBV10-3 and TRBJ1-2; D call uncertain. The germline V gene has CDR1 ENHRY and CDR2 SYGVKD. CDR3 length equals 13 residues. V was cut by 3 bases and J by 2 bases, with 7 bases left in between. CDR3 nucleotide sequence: TGTGCCATCAGTGAACAGACCAACTATGGCTACACCTTC. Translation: CAISEQTNYGYTF.

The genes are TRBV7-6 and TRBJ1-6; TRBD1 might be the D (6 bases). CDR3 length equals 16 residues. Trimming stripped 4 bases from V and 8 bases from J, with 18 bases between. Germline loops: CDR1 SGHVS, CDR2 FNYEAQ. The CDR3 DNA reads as TGTGCCAGCAGCTCAGGCTCCGGGGGCGAAGATTCACCCCTCCACTTT. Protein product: CASSSGSGGEDSPLHF.

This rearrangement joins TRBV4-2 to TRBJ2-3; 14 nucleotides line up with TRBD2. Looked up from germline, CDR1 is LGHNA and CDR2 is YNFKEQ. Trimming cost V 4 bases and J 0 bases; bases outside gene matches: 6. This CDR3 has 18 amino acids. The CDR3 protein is CASSPWTSGGFSTDTQYF. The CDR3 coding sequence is TGTGCCAGCAGCCCATGGACTAGCGGGGGGTTTAGCACAGATACGCAGTATTTT.

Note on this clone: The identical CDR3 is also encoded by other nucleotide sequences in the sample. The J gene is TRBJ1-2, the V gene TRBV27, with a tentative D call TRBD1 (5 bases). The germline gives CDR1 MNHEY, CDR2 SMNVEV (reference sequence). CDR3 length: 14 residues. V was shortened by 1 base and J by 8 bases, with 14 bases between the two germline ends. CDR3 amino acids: CASSLWGGTGGYTF. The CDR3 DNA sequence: TGTGCCAGCAGTTTATGGGGGGGGACGGGGGGCTACACCTTC.

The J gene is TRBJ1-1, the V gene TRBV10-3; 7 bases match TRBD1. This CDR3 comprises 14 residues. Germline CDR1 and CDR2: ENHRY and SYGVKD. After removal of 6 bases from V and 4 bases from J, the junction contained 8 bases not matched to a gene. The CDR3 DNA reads TGTGCCATCAGAGCCTCAGGGGGGGGCACTGAAGCTTTCTTT. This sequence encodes CAIRASGGGTEAFF.

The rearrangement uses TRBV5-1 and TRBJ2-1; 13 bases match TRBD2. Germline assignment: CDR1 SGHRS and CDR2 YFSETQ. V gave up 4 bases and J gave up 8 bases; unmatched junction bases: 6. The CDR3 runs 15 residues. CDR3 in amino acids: CASSPGLAGRDEQFF. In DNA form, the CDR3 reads TGCGCCAGCAGCCCGGGACTAGCGGGGCGAGATGAGCAGTTCTTC.

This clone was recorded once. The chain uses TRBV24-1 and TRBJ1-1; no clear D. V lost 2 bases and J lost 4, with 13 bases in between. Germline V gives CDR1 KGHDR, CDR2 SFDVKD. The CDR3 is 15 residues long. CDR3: CATSDSSGLGTEAFF. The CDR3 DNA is TGTGCCACCAGTGATTCTTCAGGCTTGGGCACTGAAGCTTTCTTT.

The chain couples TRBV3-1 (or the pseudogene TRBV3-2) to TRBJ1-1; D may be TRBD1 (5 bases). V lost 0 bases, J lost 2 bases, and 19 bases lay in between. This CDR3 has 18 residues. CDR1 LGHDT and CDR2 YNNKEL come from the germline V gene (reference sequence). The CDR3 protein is CASSQDRGGPALNTEAFF. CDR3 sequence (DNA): TGTGCCAGCAGCCAAGATCGGGGGGGACCAGCCCTTAACACTGAAGCTTTCTTT.

The CDR3 protein is CASSDGATYEQYV. For the CDR3, the DNA is TGTGCCAGCAGTGACGGAGCGACCTACGAGCAGTACGTC. The V and J genes are TRBV2 and TRBJ2-7; D not certain. The V end was cut by 3 bases, the J end by 2 bases, with 8 bases between. The CDR3 is 13 amino acids. The germline gives CDR1 SNHLY, CDR2 FYNNEI.

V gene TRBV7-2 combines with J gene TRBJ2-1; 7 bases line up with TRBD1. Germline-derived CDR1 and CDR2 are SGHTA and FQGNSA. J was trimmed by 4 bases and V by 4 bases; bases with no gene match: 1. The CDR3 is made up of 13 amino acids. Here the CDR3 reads CASSSGQYNEQFF. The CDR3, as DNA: TGTGCCAGCAGCTCGGGACAGTACAATGAGCAGTTCTTC.

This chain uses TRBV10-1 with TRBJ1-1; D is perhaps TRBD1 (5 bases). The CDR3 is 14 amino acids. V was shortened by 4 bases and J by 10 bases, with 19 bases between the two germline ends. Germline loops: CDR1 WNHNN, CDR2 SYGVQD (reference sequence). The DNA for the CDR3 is TGCGCCAGCAGTGGCGGGGGTTCGGGTTTACGAGCTTTCTTT. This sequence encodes CASSGGGSGLRAFF.

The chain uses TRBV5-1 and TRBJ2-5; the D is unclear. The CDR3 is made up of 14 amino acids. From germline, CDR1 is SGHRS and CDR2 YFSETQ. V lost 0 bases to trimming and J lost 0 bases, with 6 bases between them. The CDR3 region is CASSLGEDQETQYF. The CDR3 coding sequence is TGCGCCAGCAGCTTGGGAGAAGACCAAGAGACCCAGTACTTC.

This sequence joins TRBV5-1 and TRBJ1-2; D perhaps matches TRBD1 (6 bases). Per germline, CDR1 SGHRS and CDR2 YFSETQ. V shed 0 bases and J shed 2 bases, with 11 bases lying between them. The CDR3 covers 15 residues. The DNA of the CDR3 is TGCGCCAGCAGCTTGGCCGGAGGGGGGAACTATGGCTACACCTTC. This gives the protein CASSLAGGGNYGYTF.

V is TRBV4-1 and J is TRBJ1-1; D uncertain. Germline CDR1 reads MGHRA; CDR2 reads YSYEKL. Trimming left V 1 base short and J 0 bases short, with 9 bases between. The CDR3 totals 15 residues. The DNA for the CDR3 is TGCGCCAGCAGCCAAGTCAGCCATATGAACACTGAAGCTTTCTTT. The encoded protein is CASSQVSHMNTEAFF.

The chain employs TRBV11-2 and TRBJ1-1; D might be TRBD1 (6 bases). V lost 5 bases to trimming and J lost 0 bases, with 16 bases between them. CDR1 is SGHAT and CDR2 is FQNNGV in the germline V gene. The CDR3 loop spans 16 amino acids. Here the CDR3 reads CASSPRQAYMNTEAFF. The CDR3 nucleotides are TGTGCCAGCAGCCCCAGACAGGCCTACATGAACACTGAAGCTTTCTTT.

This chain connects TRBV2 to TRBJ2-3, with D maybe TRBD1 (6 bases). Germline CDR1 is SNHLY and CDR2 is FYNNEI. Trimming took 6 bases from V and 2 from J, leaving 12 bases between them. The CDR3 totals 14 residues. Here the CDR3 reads CASRERDTTDTQYF. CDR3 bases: TGTGCCAGCAGAGAGAGGGACACCACAGATACGCAGTATTTT.

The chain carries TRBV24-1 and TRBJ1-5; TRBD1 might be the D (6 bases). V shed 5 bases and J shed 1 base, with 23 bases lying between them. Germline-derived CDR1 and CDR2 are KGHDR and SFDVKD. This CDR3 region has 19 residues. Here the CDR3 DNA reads TGTGCCACCAGTGCTAAGTCGAGGGGGTCGGGGTTAAGCAATCAGCCCCAGCATTTT. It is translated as CATSAKSRGSGLSNQPQHF.

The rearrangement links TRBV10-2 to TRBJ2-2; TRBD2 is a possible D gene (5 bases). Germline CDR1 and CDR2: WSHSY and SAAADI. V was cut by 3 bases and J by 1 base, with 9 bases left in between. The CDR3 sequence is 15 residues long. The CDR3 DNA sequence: TGCGCCAGCAGTGAAGTGGCGGGGAACACCGGGGAGCTGTTTTTT. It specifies CASSEVAGNTGELFF.

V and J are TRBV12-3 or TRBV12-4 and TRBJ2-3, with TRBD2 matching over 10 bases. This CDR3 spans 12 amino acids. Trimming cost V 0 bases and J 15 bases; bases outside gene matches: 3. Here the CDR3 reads CASSLALAGVYF. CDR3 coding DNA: TGTGCCAGCAGTTTAGCCCTAGCGGGGGTCTATTTT.